The 28 T cell receptor beta chains in this list originate from one sample, sequenced in a study of shared clonotypes between healthy human individuals (TCRdb year 2020). The library came from the immunoSEQ multiplex PCR assay. TCRdb carries this immuneACCESS record with in-frame sequences only. Its versions omit some clonotypes, under half of them owing to an unresolved V gene in the studies checked, with the rest unexplained. This sample gives about 2.4 million clones in total; roughly nine tenths of them show up just once. The leading ten clones occupy roughly 0.13% of the sample. The material sequenced was naive CD4+ T cells sorted from blood. The cell subset or site label of this sample denotes: CD45RA+ positively selected. Source of these receptors: a young man in good health.

This rearrangement joins TRBV2 to TRBJ1-2; D perhaps matches TRBD1 (6 bases). The CDR3 length is 15 residues. Trimming removed 4 bases from V and 0 bases from J, with 12 bases in between. The germline gives CDR1 SNHLY, CDR2 FYNNEI. The CDR3 sequence is CASSVGANPNYGYTF. In DNA form, the CDR3 reads TGTGCCAGCAGTGTGGGGGCAAACCCTAACTATGGCTACACCTTC.

V usage is TRBV19 and J usage is TRBJ1-4; D might be TRBD1 (6 bases). V lost 5 bases, J lost 4 bases, and 14 bases lay in between. This CDR3 is built from 15 residues. The V gene's germline CDR1 is LNHDA and CDR2 SQIVND (reference sequence). The CDR3 is CASSGRDTFNEKLFF. The CDR3 DNA follows: TGTGCCAGTAGTGGTCGGGACACCTTTAATGAAAAACTGTTTTTT.

The chain carries TRBV6-1 and TRBJ2-3; a possible D gene is TRBD2 (5 bases). V gave up 3 bases and J gave up 0 bases, with 16 bases separating them. The CDR3 is made up of 17 amino acids. Germline CDR1 MNHNS, CDR2 SASEGT. CDR3 bases: TGTGCCAGCAGTGAGACGACGGGAACCACTAGCACAGATACGCAGTATTTT. Its protein is CASSETTGTTSTDTQYF.

The chain uses TRBV9 and TRBJ2-7; the D is unclear. CDR3 length: 16 residues. Germline CDR1 reads SGDLS; CDR2 reads YYNGEE. Trimming stripped 0 bases from V and 0 bases from J, with 13 bases between. In DNA, the CDR3 is TGTGCCAGCAGCGTAGCCGCGTCGGGTCTCTCCTACGAGCAGTACTTC. It encodes CASSVAASGLSYEQYF.

The chain has TRBV2 and TRBJ2-1; the match to TRBD1 covers 12 bases. Germline V gene lookup returns CDR1 SNHLY and CDR2 FYNNEI. The CDR3 runs 14 residues. Trimming removed 4 bases from V and 10 bases from J; junction bases left unmatched: 5. In DNA, the CDR3 is TGTGCCAGCAGTGCCGGGACAGGGGGCTTGGAGCAGTTCTTC. Translating gives CASSAGTGGLEQFF.

The chain links TRBV27 to TRBJ1-1; D is ambiguous. There are 14 residues in the CDR3. The germline V gene encodes CDR1 MNHEY and CDR2 SMNVEV (reference sequence). V lost 2 bases to trimming and J lost 0 bases, with 7 bases between them. The CDR3 loop is CASSLEGMNTEAFF. The CDR3 DNA reads TGTGCCAGCAGTTTAGAGGGCATGAACACTGAAGCTTTCTTT.

The rearrangement links TRBV18 to TRBJ2-2; 8 bases line up with TRBD1. Germline V lookup: CDR1 KGHSH, CDR2 LQKENI. V lost 2 bases to trimming and J lost 7 bases; unmatched junction nucleotides: 3. The CDR3 covers 14 residues. This CDR3 is CASSPRQGYGELFF. The DNA for the CDR3 is TGTGCCAGCTCACCAAGACAGGGGTACGGGGAGCTGTTTTTT.

Only one count was recorded for this clone. The CDR3, as DNA: TGCGCCAGCAGCTTGGCGCTTACAGGTTTAGGCGAGCAGTACTTC. Protein sequence: CASSLALTGLGEQYF. The chain uses TRBV5-1 and TRBJ2-7; D might be TRBD1 (5 bases). Germline V gene lookup returns CDR1 SGHRS and CDR2 YFSETQ. There are 15 residues in the CDR3. V shed 0 bases and J shed 6 bases, with 16 bases lying between them.

The rearrangement links TRBV7-9 to TRBJ2-7, with a weak D call TRBD2 (7 bases). V lost 0 bases and J lost 2, with 11 bases in between. Germline V gene sequence: CDR1 SEHNR, CDR2 FQNEAQ (reference sequence). This CDR3 contains 15 residues. CDR3 sequence (DNA): TGTGCCAGCAGCTTAGCGCGCGGGGGCCCCTACGAGCAGTACTTC. It specifies CASSLARGGPYEQYF.

CDR3 sequence (DNA): TGTGCCAGCAGCTCCTCCCTAGGACTCGGATATGGCTACACCTTC. Translating gives CASSSSLGLGYGYTF. The V gene is TRBV13, the J gene TRBJ1-2, with D uncertain. The CDR3 totals 15 residues. The germline V gene has CDR1 PRHDT and CDR2 FYEKMQ (reference sequence). Trimming shortened V by 4 bases and J by 5 bases, and 17 bases separated the two germline ends.

The chain carries TRBV4-1 and TRBJ2-7, with TRBD1 matching 9 bases. Germline-derived CDR1 and CDR2 are MGHRA and YSYEKL. J was trimmed by 3 bases and V by 1 base; bases with no gene match: 13. The CDR3 runs 18 residues. The CDR3 region has the DNA TGCGCCAGCAGCCAAGCGCCGACAGGGGGACTGGGAAGCTACGAGCAGTACTTC. This gives the protein CASSQAPTGGLGSYEQYF.

The J gene is TRBJ2-6, the V gene TRBV2; tentatively, D is TRBD1 (7 bases). Deletions cut 11 bases from V and 2 bases from J, with 13 bases between. This CDR3 is 14 amino acids long. Germline CDR1 reads SNHLY; CDR2 reads FYNNEI. DNA of the CDR3: TGTGCCGCGGAGGGGGCGGCTGGGGCCAACGTCCTGACTTTC. This gives the protein CAAEGAAGANVLTF.

The gene calls are TRBV5-6 and TRBJ2-5; 8 bases align to TRBD2. CDR1 SGHDT and CDR2 YYEEEE come from the germline V gene. CDR3 length: 14 residues. Trimming cost V 2 bases and J 4 bases; bases outside gene matches: 4. The CDR3 DNA is TGTGCCAGCAGCTTTATTGGACTAGCAGAGACCCAGTACTTC. It translates to CASSFIGLAETQYF.

The chain is built from TRBV7-9 and TRBJ2-1, with 8 nucleotides matching TRBD1. CDR3 size: 15 residues. With 1 base clipped from V and 8 bases from J, the junction kept 7 bases outside the gene matches. Germline loops: CDR1 SEHNR, CDR2 FQNEAQ (reference sequence). The CDR3 spells CASSLGRQGFHEQFF. The CDR3 DNA sequence: TGTGCCAGCAGCTTAGGAAGACAGGGGTTCCATGAGCAGTTCTTC.

On this clone: Other nucleotide sequences in the sample specify the same CDR3. The chain has TRBV4-1 and TRBJ1-2; a possible D gene is TRBD1 (6 bases). Germline CDR1 MGHRA, CDR2 YSYEKL. The V end lost 1 base, the J end lost 4 bases, and 10 bases lay between the germline ends. This CDR3 comprises 14 residues. The CDR3 nucleotides read TGCGCCAGCAGCCAAGTAACAGGGACCTATGGCTACACCTTC. Translation gives CASSQVTGTYGYTF.

The V and J genes are TRBV28 and TRBJ1-2, with D unclear. Germline V CDR1 and CDR2: MDHEN, SYDVKM. The CDR3 contains 13 residues. The V and J ends lost 2 bases and 5 bases respectively, with 9 bases between them. The CDR3 nucleotides are TGTGCCAGCAGTTTACAGTCAGCGTATGGCTACACCTTC. It yields the protein CASSLQSAYGYTF.

The chain combines TRBV7-9 with TRBJ1-3; the match to TRBD1 covers 7 bases. This CDR3 spans 18 amino acids. V lost 5 bases and J lost 0; bases outside the gene matches: 13. Germline CDR1 reads SEHNR; CDR2 reads FQNEAQ (reference sequence). The CDR3 region is CASSDRYGTAGSGNTIYF. The CDR3 DNA follows: TGTGCCAGCAGCGACAGATATGGGACAGCCGGCTCTGGAAACACCATATATTTT. The variable domain in full, completed from reference TRBV7-9 and TRBJ1-3, reads DTGVSQNPRHKITKRGQNVTFRCDPISEHNRLYWYRQTLGQGPEFLTYFQNEAQLEKSRLLSDRFSAERPKGSFSTLEIQRTEQGDSAMYLCASSDRYGTAGSGNTIYFGEGSWLTVV.

This chain joins TRBV14 and TRBJ2-2; no clear D. Per germline, CDR1 SGHDN and CDR2 FVKESK. CDR3 length equals 14 residues. Trimming left V 1 base short and J 5 bases short, with 8 bases between. CDR3 DNA: TGTGCCAGCAGCCAAGCGTGGGGAACCGGGGAGCTGTTTTTT. The encoded protein is CASSQAWGTGELFF.

The chain uses TRBV4-3 and TRBJ2-1; TRBD2 agrees at 11 bases. Germline V gene sequence: CDR1 LGHNA, CDR2 YSLEER. Germline trimming cut 2 bases from V and 3 bases from J; bases unmatched to any gene: 3. The length of the CDR3 is 16 residues. CDR3 region: CASSQLAGGYYNEQFF. In DNA form, the CDR3 reads TGCGCCAGCAGCCAACTAGCGGGGGGATACTACAATGAGCAGTTCTTC.

DNA of the CDR3: TGTGCCAGCAGCGTGTTTTTCGGGACTACTAACACCGGGGAGCTGTTTTTT. Translation gives CASSVFFGTTNTGELFF. The chain combines TRBV5-4 with TRBJ2-2; 7 bases are a match to TRBD2. The V and J ends lost 4 bases and 2 bases, in that order; junction bases with no gene match: 11. The CDR3 is 17 amino acids. Germline CDR1 and CDR2: SGHNT and YYREEE (reference sequence).

The chain is built from TRBV5-4 and TRBJ2-7; 8 nucleotides line up with TRBD1. Trimming removed 4 bases from V and 2 bases from J; junction bases left unmatched: 8. Germline CDR1 SGHNT, CDR2 YYREEE (reference sequence). The length of the CDR3 is 15 residues. CDR3 residues: CASSTRQGKAYEQYF. The CDR3 region has the DNA TGTGCCAGCAGCACCCGACAGGGGAAGGCCTACGAGCAGTACTTC. Filled out from reference TRBV5-4 and TRBJ2-7, the complete variable domain reads ETGVTQSPTHLIKTRGQQVTLRCSSQSGHNTVSWYQQALGQGPQFIFQYYREEENGRGNFPPRFSGLQFPNYSSELNVNALELDDSALYLCASSTRQGKAYEQYFGPGTRLTVT.

V gene TRBV6-6 combines with J gene TRBJ2-1, with D tentatively TRBD2 (6 bases). Trimming left V 5 bases short and J 0 bases short, with 11 bases between. Germline loops: CDR1 MNHNY, CDR2 SVGAGI (reference sequence). CDR3 length: 15 amino acids. CDR3 sequence reads: CASSGGPSSYNEQFF. CDR3 in DNA: TGTGCCAGCAGTGGAGGGCCGAGCTCCTACAATGAGCAGTTCTTC.

The chain couples TRBV6-5 to TRBJ1-1; no reliable D call. Trimming took off 4 bases at V and 0 bases at J, with 15 bases between the two ends. The CDR3 runs 16 residues. Germline V gene lookup returns CDR1 MNHEY and CDR2 SVGAGI. CDR3 sequence reads: CASSLKTVKMNTEAFF. Written as DNA, the CDR3 is TGTGCCAGCAGTTTGAAGACGGTAAAGATGAACACTGAAGCTTTCTTT.

This clone was counted once. The chain joins TRBV29-1 to TRBJ1-2; D not certain. Trimming removed 3 bases from V and 2 bases from J, with 13 bases in between. Germline assignment: CDR1 SQVTM and CDR2 ANQGSEA. There are 14 residues in the CDR3. CDR3 sequence reads: CSVDQADSNYGYTF. The CDR3 DNA is TGCAGCGTTGACCAGGCCGACTCCAACTATGGCTACACCTTC. The full variable domain, in which reference TRBV29-1 and TRBJ1-2 provide the parts outside the CDR3, is SAVISQKPSRDICQRGTSLTIQCQVDSQVTMMFWYRQQPGQSLTLIATANQGSEATYESGFVIDKFPISRPNLTFSTLTVSNMSPEDSSIYLCSVDQADSNYGYTFGSGTRLTVV.

J is TRBJ1-1 and V is TRBV2; 10 bases align to TRBD1. This CDR3 is 13 amino acids long. CDR1 is SNHLY, CDR2 FYNNEI, per germline. Trimming at V came to 11 bases and at J to 3 bases, leaving 6 bases not matched to a gene. This chain's CDR3 is CAGEGQGYTEAFF. CDR3 bases: TGTGCCGGGGAGGGACAGGGGTACACTGAAGCTTTCTTT.

The chain is built from TRBV10-3 and TRBJ2-7; possibly TRBD1 or TRBD2 for D (5 bases each). The CDR3 length is 13 residues. From germline, CDR1 is ENHRY and CDR2 SYGVKD. The germline V and J ends were trimmed by 10 bases and 2 bases, with 15 bases remaining between them. The CDR3 reads CATGDGITYEQYF. Written as DNA, the CDR3 is TGTGCCACCGGGGACGGGATTACCTACGAGCAGTACTTC.

The V and J genes are TRBV19 and TRBJ1-1; TRBD1 matches 12 bases. The J segment lost 10 bases and the V segment lost 4 bases, leaving 4 bases of the junction unmatched. The CDR3 is made up of 13 amino acids. Germline V gene sequence: CDR1 LNHDA, CDR2 SQIVND (reference sequence). CDR3 sequence (DNA): TGTGCCAGTAGTACCCGGGACAGGGGGCGAGCTTTCTTT. Amino acid sequence: CASSTRDRGRAFF.

The rearrangement uses TRBV10-2 and TRBJ1-2; possibly TRBD1 for D (5 bases). The CDR3 length is 14 residues. Germline V gives CDR1 WSHSY, CDR2 SAAADI. Trimming took off 0 bases at V and 8 bases at J, with 13 bases between the two ends. CDR3 in DNA: TGCGCCAGCAGTGAGTCAAGGCAGGGTTACGGCTACACCTTC. Translated: CASSESRQGYGYTF.